The text below deals with one T cell receptor (beta chain). Its matching antigen is unknown. The data stem from a study of cytomegalovirus exposure and HLA in healthy donors. Germline CDR1 reads SGDLS; CDR2 reads YYNGEE. The ends lost 4 bases at V and 2 bases at J; junction bases unmatched: 14. The CDR3 length is 18 residues. The PCR had 60 Vbeta and 13 Jbeta primers. This table comes from immunoSEQ multiplex PCR, and its TCRdb copy is limited to in-frame clones, with some not included. The sample carries 84,000 or so clones, around 85% recorded once. Broader study findings: A later analysis linked a missense variant in DCLRE1C to the trimming of TCR beta V and J genes. Apart from CMV serostatus, no immune exposure information was available. Reportedly, fewer N-insertions than the approximately 700-donor mean appeared in an Asian-associated ancestry cluster in a later analysis.

Specimen: PBMCs. V and J are TRBV9 and TRBJ2-3, with 9 bases lining up with TRBD2. This clonotype was sampled from a woman aged 45-65 years in good health and CMV-seronegative. The CDR3 spells CASSPPLGLANITDTQYF. In DNA, the CDR3 is TGTGCCAGCAGCCCCCCCCTCGGACTAGCGAACATCACAGATACGCAGTATTTT.